There are a few counts of the clone carrying this T cell receptor beta chain. The V and J ends lost 3 bases and 1 base respectively, with 6 bases between them. The CDR3 length is 13 residues. Time point reported: patch test 2, 6 weeks after DPC sensitization. Treatment meaning: therapeutic diphenylcyclopropenone sensitization with weekly scalp DPC. The data derive from a study of human T cells and chemical hapten exposure. Study context: Sensitization involved placing 2% DPC onto a roughly 2 cm by roughly 2 cm region of upper inner arm skin.

TCRdb processed the RACE reads anew with MiXCR; each CDR3 protein has one entry. The table includes approximately 95,000 distinct CDR3 sequences, about an eighth detected once. The receptor was isolated from a woman in her 40s with alopecia areata. Some clones in this sample may be carry-over from other donors' samples. The chain employs TRBV12-3 or TRBV12-4 and TRBJ1-1, with D unclear. Material: whole blood, obtained in connection with sensitization to the hapten diphenylcyclopropenone (DPC). Written as DNA, the CDR3 is TGTGCCAGCAGTTTGAAGCGGAACACTGAAGCTTTCTTT. It specifies CASSLKRNTEAFF.